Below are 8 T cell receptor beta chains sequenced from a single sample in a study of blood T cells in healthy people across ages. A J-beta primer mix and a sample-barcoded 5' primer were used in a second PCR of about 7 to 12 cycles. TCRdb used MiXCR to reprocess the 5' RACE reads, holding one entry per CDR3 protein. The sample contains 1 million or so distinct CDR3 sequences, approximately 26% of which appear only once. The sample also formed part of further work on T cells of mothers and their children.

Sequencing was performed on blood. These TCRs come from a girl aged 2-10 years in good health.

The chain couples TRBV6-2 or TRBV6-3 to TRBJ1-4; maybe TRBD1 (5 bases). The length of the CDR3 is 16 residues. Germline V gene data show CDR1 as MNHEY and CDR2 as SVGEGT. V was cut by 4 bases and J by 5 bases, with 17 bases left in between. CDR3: CASSSGTLSGNEKLFF. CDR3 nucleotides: TGTGCCAGCAGTTCCGGGACCCTCTCCGGGAATGAAAAACTGTTTTTT.

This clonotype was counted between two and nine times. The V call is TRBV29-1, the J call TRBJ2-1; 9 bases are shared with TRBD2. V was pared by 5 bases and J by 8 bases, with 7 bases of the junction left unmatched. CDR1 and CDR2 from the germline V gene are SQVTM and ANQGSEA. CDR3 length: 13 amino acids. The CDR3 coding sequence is TGCAGCGTTAGCGGGCAGCGGGAGGATGAGCAGTTCTTC. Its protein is CSVSGQREDEQFF.

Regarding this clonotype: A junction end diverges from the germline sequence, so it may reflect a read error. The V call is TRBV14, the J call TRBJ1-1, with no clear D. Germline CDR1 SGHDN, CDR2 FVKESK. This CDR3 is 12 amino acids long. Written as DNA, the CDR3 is TGTGCCAGCAGCCAGAGGGTCACTGAAGCTTCCTTT. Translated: CASSQRVTEASF.

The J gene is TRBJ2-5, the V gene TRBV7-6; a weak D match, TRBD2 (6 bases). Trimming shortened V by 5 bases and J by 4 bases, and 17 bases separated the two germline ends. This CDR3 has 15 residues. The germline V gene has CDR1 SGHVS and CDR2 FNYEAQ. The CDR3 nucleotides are TGTGCCAGCAGCCAATACGATGGGGGAGGAGAGACCCAGTACTTC. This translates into CASSQYDGGGETQYF.

As DNA, the CDR3 is TGCGCCAGCAGCCAATCGTGGGCTTACAATGAGCAGTTCTTC. This encodes CASSQSWAYNEQFF. The chain combines TRBV4-1 with TRBJ2-1, with D unclear. The germline V gene encodes CDR1 MGHRA and CDR2 YSYEKL. V shed 2 bases and J shed 4 bases, with 9 bases lying between them. The CDR3 totals 14 residues.

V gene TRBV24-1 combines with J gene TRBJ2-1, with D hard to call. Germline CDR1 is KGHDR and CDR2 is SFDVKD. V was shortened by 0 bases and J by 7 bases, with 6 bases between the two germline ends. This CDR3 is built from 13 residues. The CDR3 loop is CATSDLGRNEQFF. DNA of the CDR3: TGTGCCACCAGTGATTTGGGTAGGAATGAGCAGTTCTTC.

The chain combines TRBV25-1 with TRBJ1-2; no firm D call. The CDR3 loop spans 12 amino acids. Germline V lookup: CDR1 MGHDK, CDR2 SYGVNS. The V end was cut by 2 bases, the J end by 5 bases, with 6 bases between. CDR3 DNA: TGTGCCAGCAGTGAACTCCCGTATGGCTACACCTTC. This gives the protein CASSELPYGYTF.

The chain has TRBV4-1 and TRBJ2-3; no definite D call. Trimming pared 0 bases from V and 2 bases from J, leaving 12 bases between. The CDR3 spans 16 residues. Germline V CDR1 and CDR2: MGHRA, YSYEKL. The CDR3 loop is CASSQDADAYTDTQYF. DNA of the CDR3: TGCGCCAGCAGCCAAGACGCGGACGCCTACACAGATACGCAGTATTTT.